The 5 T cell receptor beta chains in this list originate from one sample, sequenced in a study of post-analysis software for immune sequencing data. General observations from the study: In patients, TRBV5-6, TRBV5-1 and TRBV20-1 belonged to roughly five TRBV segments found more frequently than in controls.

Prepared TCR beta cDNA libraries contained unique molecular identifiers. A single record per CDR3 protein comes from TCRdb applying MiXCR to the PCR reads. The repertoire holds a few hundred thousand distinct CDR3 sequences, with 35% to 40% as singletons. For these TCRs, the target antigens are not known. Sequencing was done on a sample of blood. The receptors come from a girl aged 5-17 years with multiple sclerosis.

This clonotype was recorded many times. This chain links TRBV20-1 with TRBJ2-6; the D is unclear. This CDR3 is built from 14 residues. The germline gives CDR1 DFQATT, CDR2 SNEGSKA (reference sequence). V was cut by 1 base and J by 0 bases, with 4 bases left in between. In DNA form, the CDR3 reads TGCAGTGCTAGAGGTGTCTCTGGGGCCAACGTCCTGACTTTC. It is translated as CSARGVSGANVLTF.

CDR3 DNA: TGCAGTGCTACAGCGACCCGGACGTCCCACCAAGAGACCCAGTACTTC. This encodes CSATATRTSHQETQYF. V is TRBV20-1 and J is TRBJ2-5; D gene unclear. The CDR3 extends over 16 amino acids. Between the trimmed V and J ends, which lost 4 bases and 0 bases, there was a span of 18 bases. Germline V gene lookup returns CDR1 DFQATT and CDR2 SNEGSKA (reference sequence).

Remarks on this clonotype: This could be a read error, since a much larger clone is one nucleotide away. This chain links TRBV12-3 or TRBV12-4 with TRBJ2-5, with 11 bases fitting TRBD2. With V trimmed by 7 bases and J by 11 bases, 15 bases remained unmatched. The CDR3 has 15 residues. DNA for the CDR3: TGTGCCAGCAATGTACTAGCGGGGGATGGGTATGAGCAGTACTTC. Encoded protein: CASNVLAGDGYEQYF.

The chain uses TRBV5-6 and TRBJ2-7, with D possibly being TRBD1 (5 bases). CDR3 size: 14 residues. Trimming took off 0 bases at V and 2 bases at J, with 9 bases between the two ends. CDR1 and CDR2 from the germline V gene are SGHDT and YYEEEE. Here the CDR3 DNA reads TGTGCCAGCAGCTTGGGGGGCCGGACCTACGAGCAGTACTTC. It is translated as CASSLGGRTYEQYF.

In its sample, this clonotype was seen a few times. The chain's CDR3 is CASRYGTGVSYNEQFF. CDR3 coding DNA: TGTGCCAGCAGGTACGGGACAGGCGTTTCCTACAATGAGCAGTTCTTC. This sequence joins TRBV2 and TRBJ2-1; 8 nucleotides match TRBD1. Germline V gene lookup returns CDR1 SNHLY and CDR2 FYNNEI. Germline trimming cut 6 bases from V and 1 base from J; bases unmatched to any gene: 8. CDR3 length: 16 residues.